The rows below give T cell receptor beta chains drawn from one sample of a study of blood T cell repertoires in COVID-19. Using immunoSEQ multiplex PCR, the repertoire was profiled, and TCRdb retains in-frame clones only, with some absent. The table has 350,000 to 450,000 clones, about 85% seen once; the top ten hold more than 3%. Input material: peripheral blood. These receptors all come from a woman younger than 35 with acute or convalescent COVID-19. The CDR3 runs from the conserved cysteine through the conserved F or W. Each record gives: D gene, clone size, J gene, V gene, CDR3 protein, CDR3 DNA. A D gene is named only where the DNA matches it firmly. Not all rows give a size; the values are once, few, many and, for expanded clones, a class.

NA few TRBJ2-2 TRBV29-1 CSAMRGTHTGELFF TGCAGCGCTATGAGGGGGACACACACCGGGGAGCTGTTTTTT
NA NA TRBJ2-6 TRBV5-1 CASSLVFSGANVLTF TGCGCCAGCAGCCTGGTCTTCTCTGGGGCCAACGTCCTGACTTTC
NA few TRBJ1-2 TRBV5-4 CASSLPGVDGYTF TGTGCCAGCAGCTTGCCAGGGGTGGATGGCTACACCTTC
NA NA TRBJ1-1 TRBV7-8 CASSLGSSPNTEAFF TGTGCCAGCAGCTTAGGGAGTAGCCCGAACACTGAAGCTTTCTTT
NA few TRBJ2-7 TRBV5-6 CASSLGGSTGQFLYEQYF TGTGCCAGCAGCTTGGGTGGGAGCACCGGACAGTTCCTCTACGAGCAGTACTTC
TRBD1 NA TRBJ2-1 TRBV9 CASSPLLGTGGEYNEQFF TGTGCCAGCAGCCCCCTGCTGGGGACAGGGGGCGAATACAATGAGCAGTTCTTC
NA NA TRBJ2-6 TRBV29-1 CSARRGTSGANVLTF TGCAGCGCCCGTCGGGGGACCTCTGGGGCCAACGTCCTGACTTTC
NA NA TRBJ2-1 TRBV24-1 CATSDRQVHNEQFF TGTGCCACCAGTGACCGACAGGTCCACAATGAGCAGTTCTTC
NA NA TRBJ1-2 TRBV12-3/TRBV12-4 CASSWGPGGYTF TGTGCCAGCAGTTGGGGCCCCGGCGGCTACACCTTC
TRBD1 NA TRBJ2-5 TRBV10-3 CAISGGQWGETQYF TGTGCCATCAGTGGGGGACAGTGGGGGGAGACCCAGTACTTC
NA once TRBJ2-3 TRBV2 CASSYGQRDTQYF TGTGCCAGCAGTTACGGACAGAGAGATACGCAGTATTTT
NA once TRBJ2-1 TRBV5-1 CASSYSAGEQFF TGCGCCAGCAGCTATTCAGCGGGTGAGCAGTTCTTC
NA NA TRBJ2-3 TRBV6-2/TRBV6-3 CASSFDGVGAGDTQYF TGTGCCAGCAGTTTCGACGGAGTGGGGGCCGGAGATACGCAGTATTTT
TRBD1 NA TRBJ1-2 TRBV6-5 CASRRQGHYGYTF TGTGCCAGCAGAAGACAGGGACACTATGGCTACACCTTC
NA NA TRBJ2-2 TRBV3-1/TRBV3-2 CASSQEVRSTGELFF TGTGCCAGCAGCCAAGAGGTCCGGAGCACCGGGGAGCTGTTTTTT
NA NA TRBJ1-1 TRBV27 CASSLTGIDGALKETEAFF TGTGCCAGCAGTTTAACGGGAATCGACGGAGCGCTGAAGGAAACTGAAGCTTTCTTT
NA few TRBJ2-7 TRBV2 CASSEAFSSSYEQYF TGTGCCAGCAGTGAAGCGTTTTCTAGCTCCTACGAGCAGTACTTC
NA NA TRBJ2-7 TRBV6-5 CASSYSYYSEQYF TGTGCCAGCAGTTACTCGTACTATTCCGAGCAGTACTTC
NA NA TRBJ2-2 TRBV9 CASSVARQINTGELFF TGTGCCAGCAGCGTAGCTAGACAGATCAACACCGGGGAGCTGTTTTTT
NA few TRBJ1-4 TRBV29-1 CSGQATNEKLFF TGCAGCGGACAGGCAACTAATGAAAAACTGTTTTTT
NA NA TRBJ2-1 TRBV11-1 CASSSDGSSYNEQFF TGTGCCAGCAGCTCCGACGGGAGCTCCTACAATGAGCAGTTCTTC
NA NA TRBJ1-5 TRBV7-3 CASRIGGSNQPQHF TGTGCCAGCAGAATCGGTGGTAGCAATCAGCCCCAGCATTTT
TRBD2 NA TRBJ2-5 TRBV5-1 CASSPGLVSGSVQETQYF TGCGCCAGCAGCCCGGGATTGGTAAGCGGGAGTGTCCAAGAGACCCAGTACTTC
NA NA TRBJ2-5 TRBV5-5 CASSFPTPRGQETQYF TGTGCCAGCAGCTTTCCGACACCTAGAGGGCAAGAGACCCAGTACTTC
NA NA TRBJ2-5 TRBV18 CASSPQTETQYF TGTGCCAGCTCACCACAGACTGAGACCCAGTACTTC
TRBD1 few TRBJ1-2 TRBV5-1 CASSEGQGAPYGYTF TGCGCCAGCAGCGAAGGACAGGGGGCACCCTATGGCTACACCTTC
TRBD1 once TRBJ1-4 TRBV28 CASRPGDRGEKLFF TGTGCCAGCAGGCCCGGGGACAGGGGCGAAAAACTGTTTTTT
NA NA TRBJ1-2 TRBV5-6 CASSFSSNYGYTF TGTGCCAGCAGCTTCTCCTCTAACTATGGCTACACCTTC
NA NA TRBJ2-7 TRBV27 CATSIGSSYEQYF TGTGCCACCTCCATCGGGAGCTCCTACGAGCAGTACTTC
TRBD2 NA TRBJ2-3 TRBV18 CASSPLAGVSDTQYF TGTGCCAGCTCACCACTAGCGGGGGTCAGTGATACGCAGTATTTT
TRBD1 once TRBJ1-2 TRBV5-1 CASSLPGQGAGGYTF TGCGCCAGCAGCTTACCGGGACAGGGGGCCGGTGGCTACACCTTC
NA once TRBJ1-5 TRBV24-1 CATSDNRVSNQPQHF TGTGCCACCAGTGACAACAGGGTTAGCAATCAGCCCCAGCATTTT
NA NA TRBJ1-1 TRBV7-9 CASSSGVTEAFF TGTGCCAGCAGTTCCGGGGTCACTGAAGCTTTCTTT
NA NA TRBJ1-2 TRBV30 CAWSLGSNYGYTF TGTGCCTGGAGTCTCGGTTCTAACTATGGCTACACCTTC
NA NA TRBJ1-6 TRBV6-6 CAVMSSYNSPLHF TGTGCCGTTATGAGCTCCTATAATTCACCCCTCCACTTT
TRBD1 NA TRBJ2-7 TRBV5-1 CASSPGTGSYEQYF TGCGCCAGCAGCCCCGGGACAGGTTCCTACGAGCAGTACTTC
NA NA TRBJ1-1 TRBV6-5 CASSWTSGGTEAFF TGTGCCAGCAGTTGGACGAGCGGAGGGACTGAAGCTTTCTTT
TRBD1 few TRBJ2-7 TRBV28 CASSSGTGRYEQYF TGTGCCAGCAGTTCCGGGACAGGGCGCTACGAGCAGTACTTC
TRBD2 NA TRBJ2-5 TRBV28 CASSSTAGGPETQYF TGTGCCAGCAGTTCCACAGCGGGGGGGCCAGAGACCCAGTACTTC
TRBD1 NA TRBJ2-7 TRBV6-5 CASSPRTGSHEQYF TGTGCCAGCAGTCCACGGACAGGGTCTCACGAGCAGTACTTC
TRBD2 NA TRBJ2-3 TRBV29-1 CSFREATDTQYF TGCAGCTTCCGGGAGGCGACAGATACGCAGTATTTT
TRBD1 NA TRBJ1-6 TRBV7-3 CASSRDRDPNSPLHF TGTGCCAGCAGCCGAGACAGGGACCCTAATTCACCCCTCCACTTT
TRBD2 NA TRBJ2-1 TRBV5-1 CASSLASGGAAYNEQFF TGCGCCAGCAGCTTGGCTAGCGGGGGGGCCGCATACAATGAGCAGTTCTTC
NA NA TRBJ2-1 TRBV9 CASSSSGPVYNEQFF TGTGCCAGCAGCTCAAGCGGGCCGGTCTACAATGAGCAGTTCTTC
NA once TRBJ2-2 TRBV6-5 CASRSRDTTGELFF TGTGCCAGCAGATCCCGGGACACCACCGGGGAGCTGTTTTTT
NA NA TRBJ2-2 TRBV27 CASRMTVSPFLYTGELFF TGTGCCAGCAGGATGACAGTAAGCCCCTTTCTATACACCGGGGAGCTGTTTTTT
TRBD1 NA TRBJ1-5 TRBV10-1 CASRRQGIDQPQHF TGCGCCAGCAGAAGACAGGGGATAGATCAGCCCCAGCATTTT
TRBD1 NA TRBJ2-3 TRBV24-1 CATSEDRLKSDTQYF TGTGCCACCTCGGAGGACAGGCTTAAATCGGATACGCAGTATTTT
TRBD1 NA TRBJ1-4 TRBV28 CASSSDRGPNEKLFF TGTGCCAGCAGTTCCGACAGGGGACCTAATGAAAAACTGTTTTTT
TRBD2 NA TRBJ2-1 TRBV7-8 CASSPGQAGWDEQFF TGTGCCAGCAGCCCCGGGCAAGCGGGATGGGATGAGCAGTTCTTC
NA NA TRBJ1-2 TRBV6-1 CASSEEGGRGNGYTF TGTGCCAGCAGTGAAGAGGGAGGGAGGGGGAATGGCTACACCTTC
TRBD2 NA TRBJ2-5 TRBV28 CASSPLAGALETQYF TGTGCCAGCAGTCCCCTAGCGGGAGCCTTAGAGACCCAGTACTTC
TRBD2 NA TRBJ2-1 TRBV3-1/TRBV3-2 CASSLSGATYNEQFF TGTGCCAGCAGCCTTAGCGGGGCGACTTACAATGAGCAGTTCTTC
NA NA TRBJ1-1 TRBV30 CAWKPSPGVNTEAFF TGTGCCTGGAAACCCTCTCCGGGGGTGAACACTGAAGCTTTCTTT
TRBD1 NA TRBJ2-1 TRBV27 CASIQGPTYNEQFF TGTGCCAGCATACAGGGGCCTACCTACAATGAGCAGTTCTTC
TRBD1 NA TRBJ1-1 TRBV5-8 CANIRTGRWAEAFF TGTGCCAACATTAGGACAGGGCGGTGGGCTGAAGCTTTCTTT
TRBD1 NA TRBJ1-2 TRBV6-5 CASRDTGGATGYTF TGTGCCAGCAGGGATACAGGGGGCGCAACTGGCTACACCTTC
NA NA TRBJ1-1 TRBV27 CASSPTPTESGEAFF TGTGCCAGCAGTCCTACCCCCACGGAATCGGGGGAGGCTTTCTTT
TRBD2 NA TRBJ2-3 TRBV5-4 CASRPGGLAGDTDTQYF TGTGCCAGCAGGCCGGGAGGGCTAGCGGGAGATACAGATACGCAGTATTTT